The 29 T cell receptor beta chains reported below all come from one sample, sequenced in a study of blood T cell repertoires in COVID-19. Method: immunoSEQ multiplex PCR; TCRdb's copy keeps in-frame clones and lacks some. This table has about 150,000 clones, just over 85% appearing once. Sequenced input: peripheral blood. The receptors were sampled from a man between 65 and 79 years old with acute or convalescent COVID-19.

Note on this clone: The junction and the germline gene differ at one end; a read error may be behind it. Other DNA sequences in this sample translate to the same CDR3. The chain carries TRBV7-7 and TRBJ2-5; 7 bases are shared with TRBD1. Germline CDR1 reads SSHAT; CDR2 reads FNYEAQ (reference sequence). This CDR3 comprises 15 residues. For the CDR3, the DNA is TGTGCTAGCAGCGCAGACAGGGTGGGTCAAGAGACCCAGTACTTC. Translating gives CASSADRVGQETQYF.

This chain uses TRBV27 with TRBJ2-1, with 12 positions matching TRBD1. Germline V gene data show CDR1 as MNHEY and CDR2 as SMNVEV (reference sequence). The CDR3 totals 17 residues. V trimming: 3 bases; J trimming: 4 bases; junction bases outside the gene matches: 7. The CDR3 bases are TGTGCCAGCAGTTTTAGGGGGACAGGGGGCAGTTACAATGAGCAGTTCTTC. This codes for CASSFRGTGGSYNEQFF.

This rearrangement joins TRBV5-1 to TRBJ1-1, with TRBD1 identical over 10 bases. With V trimmed by 4 bases and J by 1 base, 7 bases remained unmatched. The germline V gene encodes CDR1 SGHRS and CDR2 YFSETQ. The CDR3 is 16 residues long. The CDR3 DNA reads TGCGCCAGCAGCCCCGGGACAGGGGAGGGGAACACTGAAGCTTTCTTT. Translation: CASSPGTGEGNTEAFF.

The V call is TRBV9, the J call TRBJ2-1; 9 bases are a match to TRBD2. The ends lost 4 bases at V and 7 bases at J; junction bases unmatched: 3. The CDR3 spans 13 residues. Germline CDR1 reads SGDLS; CDR2 reads YYNGEE. This CDR3 is CASSPSGRNEQFF. Written as DNA, the CDR3 is TGTGCCAGCAGCCCGAGCGGGAGGAATGAGCAGTTCTTC.

The V and J genes are TRBV7-9 and TRBJ1-1; 9 nucleotides agree with TRBD1. The ends lost 1 base at V and 1 base at J; junction bases unmatched: 4. CDR1 and CDR2 (germline): SEHNR, FQNEAQ (reference sequence). The CDR3 contains 16 residues. CDR3 protein: CASSLDGTGKNTEAFF. CDR3 coding DNA: TGTGCCAGCAGCTTAGACGGGACAGGGAAGAACACTGAAGCTTTCTTT.

The rearrangement uses TRBV19 and TRBJ2-1; D may be TRBD2 (5 bases). Germline CDR1 LNHDA, CDR2 SQIVND (reference sequence). The CDR3 is 16 residues long. V lost 4 bases, J lost 3 bases, and 16 bases lay in between. The CDR3 sequence: CASSTRRSGNYNEQFF. The CDR3 region has the DNA TGTGCCAGTAGTACCCGCCGTTCCGGGAACTACAATGAGCAGTTCTTC.

Notes on this clone: Other nucleotide sequences in the sample specify the same CDR3. The chain couples TRBV7-2 to TRBJ2-7; D not certain. CDR3 length: 11 residues. CDR1 and CDR2 (germline): SGHTA, FQGNSA. V lost 4 bases and J 2 bases, leaving 3 bases between the germline ends. For the CDR3, the DNA is TGTGCCAGCAGCTCTGCCTACGAGCAGTACTTC. Translated, it gives CASSSAYEQYF.

This clone was recorded once. The chain uses TRBV5-1 and TRBJ2-5; tentatively, D is TRBD1 (6 bases). In germline, CDR1 is SGHRS, CDR2 YFSETQ. There are 15 residues in the CDR3. Trimming stripped 6 bases from V and 4 bases from J, with 19 bases between. CDR3 region: CASTATGGLRETQYF. The CDR3 nucleotides read TGCGCCAGCACCGCGACAGGCGGCCTCCGAGAGACCCAGTACTTC.

V usage is TRBV7-3 and J usage is TRBJ2-7; D gene ambiguous. The CDR3 has 14 amino acids. Trimming took 1 base from V and 0 from J, leaving 7 bases between them. Germline CDR1 is SGHTA and CDR2 is FQGTGA. The CDR3 is CASSLNPSSYEQYF. The CDR3 nucleotides are TGTGCCAGCAGCTTAAACCCTAGCTCCTACGAGCAGTACTTC. The entire variable domain, with the rest obtained from reference TRBV7-3 and TRBJ2-7, is as follows: GAGVSQTPSNKVTEKGKYVELRCDPISGHTALYWYRQSLGQGPEFLIYFQGTGAADDSGLPNDRFFAVRPEGSVSTLKIQRTERGDSAVYLCASSLNPSSYEQYFGPGTRLTVT.

The chain employs TRBV5-1 and TRBJ2-5; TRBD1 might be the D (5 bases). CDR3 length: 13 residues. The germline V gene encodes CDR1 SGHRS and CDR2 YFSETQ. V shed 5 bases and J shed 4 bases, with 12 bases lying between them. The DNA of the CDR3 is TGCGCCAGCAGGGCAGGGATGGGAGAGACCCAGTACTTC. Encoded protein: CASRAGMGETQYF.

The genes are TRBV19 and TRBJ2-3; D is uncertain. Germline loops: CDR1 LNHDA, CDR2 SQIVND (reference sequence). V was pared by 6 bases and J by 2 bases, with 9 bases between. CDR3 length: 13 amino acids. CDR3 bases: TGTGCCAGTAGCGACACCCACACAGATACGCAGTATTTT. Translated: CASSDTHTDTQYF.

This chain connects TRBV19 to TRBJ2-1; 7 bases fit TRBD2. Germline CDR1 and CDR2: LNHDA and SQIVND (reference sequence). V gave up 5 bases and J gave up 1 base; unmatched junction bases: 5. This CDR3 is 15 amino acids long. This CDR3 reads CASSPAGISYNEQFF. The CDR3 DNA is TGTGCCAGTAGTCCAGCGGGGATTTCCTACAATGAGCAGTTCTTC. Full variable domain (rest looked up from reference TRBV19 and TRBJ2-1): DGGITQSPKYLFRKEGQNVTLSCEQNLNHDAMYWYRQDPGQGLRLIYYSQIVNDFQKGDIAEGYSVSREKKESFPLTVTSAQKNPTAFYLCASSPAGISYNEQFFGPGTRLTVL.

The chain combines TRBV7-6 with TRBJ2-3; TRBD2 aligns across 13 bases. V was pared by 5 bases and J by 4 bases, with 9 bases of the junction left unmatched. This CDR3 comprises 17 residues. Germline CDR1 SGHVS, CDR2 FNYEAQ. CDR3 coding DNA: TGTGCCAGCAGCCTTGGGACTAGCGGGAAAGAAGCAGATACGCAGTATTTT. This translates into CASSLGTSGKEADTQYF.

This rearrangement joins TRBV7-2 to TRBJ1-4, with 9 bases aligning to TRBD1. The CDR3 contains 16 residues. Germline-derived CDR1 and CDR2 are SGHTA and FQGNSA. V gave up 1 base and J gave up 6 bases; unmatched junction bases: 6. CDR3 in amino acids: CASSLGGQGRYEKLFF. The CDR3, as DNA: TGTGCCAGCAGCTTAGGCGGACAGGGGCGATATGAAAAACTGTTTTTT.

As for this clone: Relative to the germline gene, one junction end is altered; a read error may explain this. For the CDR3, the DNA is TGTGCTAGCAGCAAGGGACTAGCGGGGGCAGATACGCAGTATTTT. Amino acids: CASSKGLAGADTQYF. V usage is TRBV7-7 and J usage is TRBJ2-3; 14 bases agree with TRBD2. CDR1 is SSHAT and CDR2 is FNYEAQ in the germline V gene (reference sequence). The CDR3 is 15 residues long.

The V gene is TRBV5-1, the J gene TRBJ2-1; 9 bases are shared with TRBD1. After removal of 0 bases from V and 3 bases from J, the junction contained 7 bases not matched to a gene. The CDR3 has 17 amino acids. The germline CDR1 and CDR2 sequences are SGHRS and YFSETQ. CDR3 nucleotides: TGCGCCAGCAGCTTGGGGGCCCCGGGACAGGGCTACAATGAGCAGTTCTTC. Protein sequence: CASSLGAPGQGYNEQFF.

The chain carries TRBV7-3 and TRBJ2-5; D possibly corresponds to TRBD2 (6 bases). The V and J ends lost 5 bases and 2 bases respectively, with 12 bases between them. The germline CDR1 and CDR2 sequences are SGHTA and FQGTGA. CDR3 size: 14 residues. Here the CDR3 DNA reads TGTGCCAGCAGCCGCGGGACTCGTCAAGAGACCCAGTACTTC. Translated: CASSRGTRQETQYF.

The chain combines TRBV5-4 with TRBJ2-7; 9 bases match TRBD1. J lost 5 bases, V lost 2 bases, and 8 bases had no gene match. The CDR3 is 15 amino acids. Germline lookup yields CDR1 SGHNT and CDR2 YYREEE (reference sequence). CDR3 sequence (DNA): TGTGCCAGCAGCTTACCCGGGACAGGGAGCAACGAGCAGTACTTC. Encoded protein: CASSLPGTGSNEQYF.

This clone was picked up one time. The chain carries TRBV16 and TRBJ1-5; D unresolved. Germline V gives CDR1 KGHSY, CDR2 FQNENV. The CDR3 runs 17 residues. Trimming removed 4 bases from V and 1 base from J, with 17 bases in between. The CDR3 DNA sequence: TGTGCCAGCAGCCCCCTTGGTCTGGAGCCAAGCAATCAGCCCCAGCATTTT. Translation: CASSPLGLEPSNQPQHF. The full variable domain, rest sourced from reference TRBV16 and TRBJ1-5, is GEEVAQTPKHLVRGEGQKAKLYCAPIKGHSYVFWYQQVLKNEFKFLISFQNENVFDETGMPKERFSAKCLPNSPCSLEIQATKLEDSAVYFCASSPLGLEPSNQPQHFGDGTRLSIL.

This clone occurred once. At the DNA level, this CDR3 is encoded by other sequences in the same sample as well. The rearrangement links TRBV19 to TRBJ2-3; D gene unclear. The length of the CDR3 is 15 residues. Trimming took 1 base from V and 0 from J, leaving 8 bases between them. CDR1 and CDR2 (germline): LNHDA, SQIVND (reference sequence). The CDR3 loop reads CASSIGVGSTDTQYF. The DNA of the CDR3 is TGTGCCAGTAGTATAGGAGTCGGTAGCACAGATACGCAGTATTTT.

The chain recombines TRBV7-2 with TRBJ2-3; maybe TRBD2 (6 bases). Germline-derived CDR1 and CDR2 are SGHTA and FQGNSA. This CDR3 has 17 residues. V lost 2 bases and J 1 base, leaving 16 bases between the germline ends. In nucleotides, the CDR3 is TGTGCCAGCAGCTTACGTGTCGCTAGCGACGGCACAGATACGCAGTATTTT. Protein product: CASSLRVASDGTDTQYF. The full variable domain, rest sourced from reference TRBV7-2 and TRBJ2-3, is GAGVSQSPSNKVTEKGKDVELRCDPISGHTALYWYRQSLGQGLEFLIYFQGNSAPDKSGLPSDRFSAERTGGSVSTLTIQRTQQEDSAVYLCASSLRVASDGTDTQYFGPGTRLTVL.

This clone was picked up one time. The rearrangement uses TRBV13 and TRBJ2-5, with 13 nucleotides matching TRBD2. From germline, CDR1 is PRHDT and CDR2 FYEKMQ (reference sequence). The CDR3 contains 18 residues. Unmatched junction bases numbered 12, after V lost 1 base and J lost 7 bases. CDR3 bases: TGTGCCAGCAGCTTAGTCTGGGGGACTAGCGGGACTGCGGGGACCCAGTACTTC. Protein product: CASSLVWGTSGTAGTQYF.

V gene TRBV6-2 or TRBV6-3 combines with J gene TRBJ2-3, with 7 bases that match TRBD2. CDR3 size: 15 residues. J lost 3 bases, V lost 4 bases, and 7 bases had no gene match. The germline gives CDR1 MNHEY, CDR2 SVGEGT. The CDR3 sequence is CASSFTGGGTDTQYF. CDR3 DNA sequence: TGTGCCAGCAGTTTCACGGGAGGAGGGACAGATACGCAGTATTTT.

The CDR3 nucleotides read TGTGCCAGCAGCACCTCCTCCGGGACAAGTTTGGAGACCCAGTACTTC. It specifies CASSTSSGTSLETQYF. This chain connects TRBV7-2 to TRBJ2-5, with TRBD1 as a possible D gene (6 bases). This CDR3 has 16 amino acids. Germline CDR1 SGHTA, CDR2 FQGNSA. V was cut by 5 bases and J by 5 bases, with 21 bases left in between.

The J gene is TRBJ2-1, the V gene TRBV10-3; 9 positions agree with TRBD1. The J segment lost 10 bases and the V segment lost 4 bases, leaving 8 bases of the junction unmatched. CDR1 ENHRY and CDR2 SYGVKD come from the germline V gene. CDR3 length: 14 residues. CDR3 sequence reads: CAISGDREVGEQFF. The DNA for the CDR3 is TGTGCCATCAGTGGGGACAGGGAGGTGGGGGAGCAGTTCTTC.

The gene calls are TRBV6-1 and TRBJ2-4, with unresolved D. Germline CDR1 is MNHNS and CDR2 is SASEGT. The CDR3 loop spans 17 amino acids. Trimming pared 0 bases from V and 1 base from J, leaving 13 bases between. The DNA for the CDR3 is TGTGCCAGCAGTGAAGCTGGTGCCGCTATGGCCAAAAACATTCAGTACTTC. The encoded protein is CASSEAGAAMAKNIQYF.

This chain connects TRBV10-3 to TRBJ1-1; tentatively, D is TRBD1 (6 bases). Germline V gives CDR1 ENHRY, CDR2 SYGVKD. This CDR3 region has 11 residues. The ends were cut back, 3 bases at V and 7 bases at J, with 6 bases in the middle. The chain's CDR3 is CAISDRGEAFF. Written as DNA, the CDR3 is TGTGCCATCAGTGACAGGGGTGAAGCTTTCTTT.

The chain recombines TRBV18 with TRBJ2-7; 9 positions match TRBD1. Germline CDR1 is KGHSH and CDR2 is LQKENI. V shed 0 bases and J 0 bases; nucleotides not matched to a gene: 0. The CDR3 length is 15 residues. This chain's CDR3 is CASSPPTGGSYEQYF. CDR3 in DNA: TGTGCCAGCTCACCACCGACAGGGGGCTCCTACGAGCAGTACTTC.

The rearrangement uses TRBV9 and TRBJ1-1; 9 nucleotides agree with TRBD1. CDR1 and CDR2 (germline): SGDLS, YYNGEE. This CDR3 is 14 amino acids long. V lost 4 bases to trimming and J lost 4 bases; unmatched junction nucleotides: 5. In DNA form, the CDR3 reads TGTGCCAGCAGCCGAGGGGGACAGGGCACTGAAGCTTTCTTT. Translating it yields CASSRGGQGTEAFF.